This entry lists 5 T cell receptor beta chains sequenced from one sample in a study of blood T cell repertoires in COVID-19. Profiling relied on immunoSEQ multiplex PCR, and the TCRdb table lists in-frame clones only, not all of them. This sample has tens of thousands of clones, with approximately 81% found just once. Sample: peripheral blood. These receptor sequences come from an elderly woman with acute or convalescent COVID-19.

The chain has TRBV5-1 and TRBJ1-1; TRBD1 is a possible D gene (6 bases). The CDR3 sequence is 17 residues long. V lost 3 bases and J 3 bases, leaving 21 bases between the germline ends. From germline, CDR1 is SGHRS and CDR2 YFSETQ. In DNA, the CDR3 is TGCGCCAGCAGCTCCGATATAAAGAACAGGGCCTACACTGAAGCTTTCTTT. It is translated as CASSSDIKNRAYTEAFF.

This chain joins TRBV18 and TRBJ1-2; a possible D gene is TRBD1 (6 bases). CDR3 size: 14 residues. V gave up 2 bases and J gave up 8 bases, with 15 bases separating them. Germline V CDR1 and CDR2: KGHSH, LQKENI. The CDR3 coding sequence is TGTGCCAGCTCACCAAATAACCAGGGGCACGGCTACACCTTC. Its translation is CASSPNNQGHGYTF.

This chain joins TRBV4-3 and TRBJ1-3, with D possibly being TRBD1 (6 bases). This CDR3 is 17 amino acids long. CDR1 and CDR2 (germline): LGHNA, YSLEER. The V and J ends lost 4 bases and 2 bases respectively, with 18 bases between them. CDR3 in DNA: TGCGCCAGCAGCCCCCAAGGGGGAGCTCGGGCTGGAAACACCATATATTTT. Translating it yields CASSPQGGARAGNTIYF.

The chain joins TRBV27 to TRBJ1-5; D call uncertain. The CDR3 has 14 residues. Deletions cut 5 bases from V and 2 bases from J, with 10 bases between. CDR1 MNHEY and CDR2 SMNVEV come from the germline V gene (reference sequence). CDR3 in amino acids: CASSERSRNQPQHF. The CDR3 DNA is TGTGCCAGCAGTGAGAGAAGCCGCAATCAGCCCCAGCATTTT.

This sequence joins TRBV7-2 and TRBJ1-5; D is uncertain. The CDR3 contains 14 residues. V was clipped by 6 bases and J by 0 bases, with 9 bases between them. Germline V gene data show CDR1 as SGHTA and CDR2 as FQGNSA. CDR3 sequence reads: CASSPTFSNQPQHF. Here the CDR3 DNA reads TGTGCCAGCAGTCCCACATTTAGCAATCAGCCCCAGCATTTT.